This T cell receptor (beta chain) was sequenced in a study of post-analysis software for immune sequencing data. Findings and caveats of the study: Controls had significantly higher normalized Chao1 diversity than multiple sclerosis patients. Among four or five TRBV segments more frequent in patients than controls were TRBV5-6, TRBV5-1 and TRBV20-1.

cDNA libraries for TCR beta contained unique molecular identifiers. MiXCR, applied by TCRdb to the PCR reads, yields one record per CDR3 protein. The data show about 260,000 distinct CDR3 sequences, around 34% seen once. Trimming took off 4 bases at V and 6 bases at J, with 16 bases between the two ends. Per the germline V gene, CDR1 is SGHRS and CDR2 is YFSETQ. The CDR3 is 14 amino acids. With respect to this clonotype: What it binds is unknown.

V and J are TRBV5-1 and TRBJ1-2, with D perhaps TRBD1 (5 bases). The receptor's source is a girl aged 10 to 17 with multiple sclerosis. The sequencing input was blood. CDR3: CASSRQTTGDGYTF. CDR3 bases: TGCGCCAGCAGCCGACAGACCACAGGTGATGGCTACACCTTC.